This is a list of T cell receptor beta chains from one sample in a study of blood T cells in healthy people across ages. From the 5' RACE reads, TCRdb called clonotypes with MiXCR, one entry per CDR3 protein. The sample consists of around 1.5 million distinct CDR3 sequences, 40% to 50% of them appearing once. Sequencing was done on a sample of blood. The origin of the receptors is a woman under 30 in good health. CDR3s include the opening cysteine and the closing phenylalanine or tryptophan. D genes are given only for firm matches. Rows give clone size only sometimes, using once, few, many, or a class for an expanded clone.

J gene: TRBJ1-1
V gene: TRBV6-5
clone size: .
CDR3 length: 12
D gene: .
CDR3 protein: CASHGVFREAFF
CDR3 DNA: TGTGCCAGCCACGGAGTCTTCCGAGAAGCTTTCTTT

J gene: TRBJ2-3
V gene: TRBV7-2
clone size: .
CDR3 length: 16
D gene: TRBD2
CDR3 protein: CASSSSGSSSTDTQYF
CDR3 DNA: TGTGCCAGCAGTTCGAGCGGGAGCTCTAGCACAGATACGCAGTATTTT

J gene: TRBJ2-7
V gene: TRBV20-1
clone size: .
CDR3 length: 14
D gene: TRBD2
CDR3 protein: CSAYYSGISYEQYF
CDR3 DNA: TGCAGTGCTTATTATAGCGGGATCAGCTACGAGCAGTACTTC

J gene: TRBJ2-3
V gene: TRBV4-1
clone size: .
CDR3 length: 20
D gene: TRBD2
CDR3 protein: CASSHGTSGGRYASTDTQYF
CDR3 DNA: TGCGCCAGCAGCCACGGGACTAGCGGGGGGCGTTATGCGTCCACAGATACGCAGTATTTT

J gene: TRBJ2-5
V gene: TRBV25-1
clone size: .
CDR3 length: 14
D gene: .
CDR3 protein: CASSTAGTRETQYF
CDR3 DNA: TGTGCCAGCAGTACAGCCGGGACAAGAGAGACCCAGTACTTC

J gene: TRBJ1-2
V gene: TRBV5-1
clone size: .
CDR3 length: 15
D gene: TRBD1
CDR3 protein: CASSFTGQGNYGYTF
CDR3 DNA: TGCGCCAGCAGCTTTACGGGACAGGGGAACTATGGCTACACCTTC

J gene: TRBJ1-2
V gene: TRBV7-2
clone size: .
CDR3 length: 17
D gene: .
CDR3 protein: CASSLGFGTGADYGYTF
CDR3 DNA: TGTGCCAGCAGCTTAGGATTTGGTACGGGGGCTGATTATGGCTACACCTTC

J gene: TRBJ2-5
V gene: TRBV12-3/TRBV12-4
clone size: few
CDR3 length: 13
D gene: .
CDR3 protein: CASSLDRRETQYF
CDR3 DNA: TGTGCCAGCAGTTTAGACAGACGAGAGACCCAGTACTTC

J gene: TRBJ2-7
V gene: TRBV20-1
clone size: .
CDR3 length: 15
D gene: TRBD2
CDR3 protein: CSASRGASGRREQYF
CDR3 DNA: TGCAGTGCGTCGCGGGGGGCTAGCGGGAGAAGAGAGCAGTACTTC

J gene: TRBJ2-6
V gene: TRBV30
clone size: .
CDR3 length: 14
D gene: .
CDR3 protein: CAWGPSSGANVLTF
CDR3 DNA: TGTGCCTGGGGCCCTAGTTCTGGGGCCAACGTCCTGACTTTC

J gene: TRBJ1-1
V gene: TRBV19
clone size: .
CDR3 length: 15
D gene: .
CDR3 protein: CASSMGRGWNTEAFF
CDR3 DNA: TGTGCCAGTAGTATGGGGAGGGGATGGAACACTGAAGCTTTCTTT

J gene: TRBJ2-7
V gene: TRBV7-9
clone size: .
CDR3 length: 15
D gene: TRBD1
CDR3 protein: CASSLVRDRVHEQYF
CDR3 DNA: TGTGCCAGCAGCTTAGTAAGGGACAGGGTACACGAGCAGTACTTC

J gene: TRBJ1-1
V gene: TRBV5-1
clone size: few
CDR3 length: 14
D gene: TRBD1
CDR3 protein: CASSLDRGYTEAFF
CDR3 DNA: TGCGCCAGCAGCTTGGACAGGGGTTACACTGAAGCTTTCTTT

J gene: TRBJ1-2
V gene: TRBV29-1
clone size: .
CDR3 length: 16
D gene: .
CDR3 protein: CSVEDGGAGEAYGYTF
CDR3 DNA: TGCAGCGTTGAAGATGGAGGTGCCGGTGAAGCCTATGGCTACACCTTC

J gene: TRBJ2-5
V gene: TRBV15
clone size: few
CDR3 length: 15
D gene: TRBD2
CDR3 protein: CATRTRLAGKETQYF
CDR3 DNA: TGTGCCACCAGGACGAGACTAGCGGGAAAAGAGACCCAGTACTTC

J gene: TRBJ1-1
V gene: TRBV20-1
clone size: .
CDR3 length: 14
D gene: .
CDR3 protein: CSATIGAMNTEAFF
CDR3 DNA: TGCAGTGCCACGATAGGCGCCATGAACACTGAAGCTTTCTTT

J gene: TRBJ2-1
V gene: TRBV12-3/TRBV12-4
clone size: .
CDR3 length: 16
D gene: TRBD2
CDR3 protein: CASNPGLAGFYNEQFF
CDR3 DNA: TGTGCCAGCAACCCGGGACTAGCGGGGTTCTACAATGAGCAGTTCTTC

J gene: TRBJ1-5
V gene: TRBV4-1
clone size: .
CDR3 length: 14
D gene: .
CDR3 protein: CASAWGGVGQPQHF
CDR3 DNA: TGCGCCAGCGCCTGGGGCGGGGTCGGCCAGCCCCAGCATTTT

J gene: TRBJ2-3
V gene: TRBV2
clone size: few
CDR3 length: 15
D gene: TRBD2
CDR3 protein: CASSEGGPRTDTQYF
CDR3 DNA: TGTGCCAGCAGTGAGGGAGGGCCCCGCACAGATACGCAGTATTTT

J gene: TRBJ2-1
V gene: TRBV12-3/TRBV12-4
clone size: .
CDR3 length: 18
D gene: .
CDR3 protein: CASSLTSPYNEQVFGPFF
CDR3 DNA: TGTGCCAGCAGTTTAACTAGTCCCTACAATGAGCAGGTCTTCGGGCCATTCTTC

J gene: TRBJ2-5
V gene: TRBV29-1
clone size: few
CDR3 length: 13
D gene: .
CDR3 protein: CSVVGRYQETQYF
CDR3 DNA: TGCAGCGTTGTAGGTCGGTACCAAGAGACCCAGTACTTC

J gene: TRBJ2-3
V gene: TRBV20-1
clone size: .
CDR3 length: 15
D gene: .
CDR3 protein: CSAPARAGKTDTQYF
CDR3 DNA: TGCAGTGCCCCCGCGCGGGCAGGGAAGACAGATACGCAGTATTTT

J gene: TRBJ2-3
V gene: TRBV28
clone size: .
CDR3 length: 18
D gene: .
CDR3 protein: CASSLRSLAGTSTDTQYF
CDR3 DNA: TGTGCCAGCAGTTTAAGGTCTCTCGCGGGAACTAGCACAGATACGCAGTATTTT

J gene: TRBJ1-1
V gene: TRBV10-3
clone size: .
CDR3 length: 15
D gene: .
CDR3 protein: CAISEGLTVDTEAFF
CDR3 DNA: TGTGCCATCAGTGAGGGTTTGACAGTGGACACTGAAGCTTTCTTT

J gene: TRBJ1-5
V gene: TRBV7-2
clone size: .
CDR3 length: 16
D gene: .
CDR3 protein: CASSPEGEGSNQPQHF
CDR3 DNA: TGTGCCAGCAGCCCCGAGGGTGAGGGTAGCAATCAGCCCCAGCATTTT

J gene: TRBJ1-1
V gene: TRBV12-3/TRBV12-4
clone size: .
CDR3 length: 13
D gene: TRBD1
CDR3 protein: CASTRDRDTEAFF
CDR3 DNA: TGTGCCAGCACCAGGGACAGGGACACTGAAGCTTTCTTT

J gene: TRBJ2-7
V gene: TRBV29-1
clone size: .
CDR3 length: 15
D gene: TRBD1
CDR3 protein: CSVEATGWTYNEQYF
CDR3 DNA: TGCAGCGTTGAAGCGACAGGGTGGACCTACAATGAGCAGTACTTC

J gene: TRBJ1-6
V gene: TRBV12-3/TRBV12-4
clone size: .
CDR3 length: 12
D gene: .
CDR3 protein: CASSTDYSPLHF
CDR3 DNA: TGTGCCAGCAGTACTGATTACTCACCCCTCCACTTT

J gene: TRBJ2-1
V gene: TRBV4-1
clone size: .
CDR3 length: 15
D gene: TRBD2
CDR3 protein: CASSQVSGGVDEQFF
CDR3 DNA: TGCGCCAGCAGCCAAGTCAGTGGGGGGGTGGATGAGCAGTTCTTC

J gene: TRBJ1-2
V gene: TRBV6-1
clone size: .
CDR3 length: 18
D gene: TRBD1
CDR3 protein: CASSSPGTGVSMDYGYTF
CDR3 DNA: TGTGCCAGCAGTAGCCCAGGGACAGGCGTCTCCATGGACTATGGCTACACCTTC

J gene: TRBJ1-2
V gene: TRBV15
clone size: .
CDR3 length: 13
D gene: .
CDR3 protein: CATSGTGFGGYTF
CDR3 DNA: TGTGCCACCAGCGGGACGGGGTTCGGGGGCTACACCTTC

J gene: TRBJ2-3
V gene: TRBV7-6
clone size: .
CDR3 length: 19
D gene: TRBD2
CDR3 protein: CASSSKTSGGASVTDTQYF
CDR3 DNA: TGTGCCAGCAGCTCCAAGACTAGCGGGGGCGCATCCGTCACAGATACGCAGTATTTT

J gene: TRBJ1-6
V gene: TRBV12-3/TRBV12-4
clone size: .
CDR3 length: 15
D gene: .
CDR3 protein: CASSSSGFSNSPLHF
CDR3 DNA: TGTGCCAGCAGTTCCTCAGGGTTTAGTAATTCACCCCTCCACTTT

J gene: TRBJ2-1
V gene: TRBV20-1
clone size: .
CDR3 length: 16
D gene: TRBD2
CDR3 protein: CSAGPPSGETGNEQFF
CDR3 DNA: TGCAGTGCTGGTCCCCCTAGCGGGGAAACCGGCAATGAGCAGTTCTTC

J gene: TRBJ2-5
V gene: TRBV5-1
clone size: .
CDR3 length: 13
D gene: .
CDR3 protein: CASLQDYGGEQYF
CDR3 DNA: TGCGCCAGCCTCCAAGACTACGGCGGTGAGCAGTACTTC

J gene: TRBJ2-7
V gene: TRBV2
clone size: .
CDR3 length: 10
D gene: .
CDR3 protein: CASRIVEQYF
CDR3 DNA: TGTGCCAGCAGGATCGTGGAGCAGTACTTC

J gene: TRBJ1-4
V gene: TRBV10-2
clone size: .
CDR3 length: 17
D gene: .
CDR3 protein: CASSEPLPSATNEKLFF
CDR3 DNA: TGCGCCAGCAGTGAGCCGCTCCCGTCAGCAACTAATGAAAAACTGTTTTTT

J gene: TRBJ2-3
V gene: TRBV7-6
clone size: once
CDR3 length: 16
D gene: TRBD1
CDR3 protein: CASSVLQGAGEDTQYF
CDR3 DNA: TGTGCCAGCAGCGTTCTCCAGGGGGCCGGGGAAGATACGCAGTATTTT

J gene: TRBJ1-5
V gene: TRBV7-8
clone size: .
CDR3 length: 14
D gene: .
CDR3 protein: CASSLPYRDQPQHF
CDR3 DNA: TGTGCCAGCAGCTTACCATACAGGGATCAGCCCCAGCATTTT

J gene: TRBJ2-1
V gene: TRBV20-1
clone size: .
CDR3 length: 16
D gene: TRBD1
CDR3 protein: CSAGPGQGVTYNEQFF
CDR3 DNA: TGCAGTGCAGGACCGGGACAGGGGGTAACCTACAATGAGCAGTTCTTC

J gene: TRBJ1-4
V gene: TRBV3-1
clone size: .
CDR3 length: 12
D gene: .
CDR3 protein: CAGSRDNEKLFF
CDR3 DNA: TGTGCCGGCAGCCGGGATAATGAAAAACTGTTTTTT

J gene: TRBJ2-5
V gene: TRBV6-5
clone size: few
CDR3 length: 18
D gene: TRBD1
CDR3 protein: CASSYRLGQGGRQETQYF
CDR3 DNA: TGTGCCAGCAGTTACCGGCTGGGACAGGGGGGCCGCCAAGAGACCCAGTACTTC

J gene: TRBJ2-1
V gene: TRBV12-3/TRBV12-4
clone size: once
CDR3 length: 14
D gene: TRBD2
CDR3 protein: CASGSPTSGGEQFF
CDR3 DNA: TGTGCCAGCGGTTCACCGACTAGCGGGGGGGAGCAGTTCTTC

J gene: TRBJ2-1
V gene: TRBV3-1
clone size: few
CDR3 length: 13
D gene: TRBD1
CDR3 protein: CASGTGAPNEQFF
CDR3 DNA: TGTGCCAGCGGGACAGGGGCTCCCAATGAGCAGTTCTTC

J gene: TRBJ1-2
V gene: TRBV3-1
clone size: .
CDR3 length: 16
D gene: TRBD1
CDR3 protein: CASSLNPGRTGEGYTF
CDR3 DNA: TGTGCCAGCAGCCTAAACCCCGGACGGACAGGGGAGGGCTACACCTTC

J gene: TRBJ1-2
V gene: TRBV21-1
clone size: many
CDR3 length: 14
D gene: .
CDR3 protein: CASSNNRADYGYTF
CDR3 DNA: TGTGCCAGCAGCAATAACAGGGCGGACTATGGCTACACCTTC

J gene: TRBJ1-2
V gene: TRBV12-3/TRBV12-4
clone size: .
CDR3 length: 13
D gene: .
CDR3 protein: CASSALLGRGYTF
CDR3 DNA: TGTGCCAGCAGTGCCCTTCTCGGGCGTGGCTACACCTTC

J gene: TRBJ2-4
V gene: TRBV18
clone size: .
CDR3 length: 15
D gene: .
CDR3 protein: CASSPQGQRSEVGYF
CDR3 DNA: TGTGCCAGCTCACCCCAGGGACAAAGGAGCGAGGTGGGGTACTTC

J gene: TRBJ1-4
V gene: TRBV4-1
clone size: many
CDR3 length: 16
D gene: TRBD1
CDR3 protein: CASSRNTGGVLEKLFF
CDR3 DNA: TGCGCCAGCAGCCGAAACACAGGGGGCGTCCTTGAAAAACTGTTTTTT

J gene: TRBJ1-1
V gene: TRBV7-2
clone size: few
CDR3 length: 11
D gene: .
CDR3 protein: CASSPWYEAFF
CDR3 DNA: TGTGCCAGCAGTCCATGGTATGAAGCTTTCTTT

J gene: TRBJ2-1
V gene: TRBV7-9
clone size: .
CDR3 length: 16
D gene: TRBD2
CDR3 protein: CASSLAASGSQGEQFF
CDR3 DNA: TGTGCCAGCAGCTTAGCGGCTAGCGGGAGTCAGGGTGAGCAGTTCTTC

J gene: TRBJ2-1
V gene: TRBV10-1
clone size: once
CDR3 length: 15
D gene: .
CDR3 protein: CASRKDSNLYNEQFF
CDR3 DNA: TGCGCCAGCAGAAAGGACAGTAACCTCTACAATGAGCAGTTCTTC

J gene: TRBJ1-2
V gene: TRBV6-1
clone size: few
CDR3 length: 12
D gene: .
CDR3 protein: CATQTAVVGYTF
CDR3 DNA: TGTGCCACCCAGACAGCTGTGGTTGGCTACACCTTC